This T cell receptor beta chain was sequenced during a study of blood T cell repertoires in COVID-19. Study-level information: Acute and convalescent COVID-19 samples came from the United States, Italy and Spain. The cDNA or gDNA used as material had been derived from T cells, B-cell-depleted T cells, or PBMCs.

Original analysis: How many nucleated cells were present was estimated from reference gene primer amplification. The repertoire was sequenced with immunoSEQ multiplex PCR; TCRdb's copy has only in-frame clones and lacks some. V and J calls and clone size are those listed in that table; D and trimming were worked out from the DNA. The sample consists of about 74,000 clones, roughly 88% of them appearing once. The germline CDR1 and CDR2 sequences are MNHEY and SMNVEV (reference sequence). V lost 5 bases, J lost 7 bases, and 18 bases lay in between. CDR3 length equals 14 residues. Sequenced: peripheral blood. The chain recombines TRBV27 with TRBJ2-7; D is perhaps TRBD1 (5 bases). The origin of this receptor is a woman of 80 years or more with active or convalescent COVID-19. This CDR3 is CASSPRVDAREQYF. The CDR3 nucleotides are TGTGCCAGCAGTCCCAGGGTGGACGCTCGGGAGCAGTACTTC.